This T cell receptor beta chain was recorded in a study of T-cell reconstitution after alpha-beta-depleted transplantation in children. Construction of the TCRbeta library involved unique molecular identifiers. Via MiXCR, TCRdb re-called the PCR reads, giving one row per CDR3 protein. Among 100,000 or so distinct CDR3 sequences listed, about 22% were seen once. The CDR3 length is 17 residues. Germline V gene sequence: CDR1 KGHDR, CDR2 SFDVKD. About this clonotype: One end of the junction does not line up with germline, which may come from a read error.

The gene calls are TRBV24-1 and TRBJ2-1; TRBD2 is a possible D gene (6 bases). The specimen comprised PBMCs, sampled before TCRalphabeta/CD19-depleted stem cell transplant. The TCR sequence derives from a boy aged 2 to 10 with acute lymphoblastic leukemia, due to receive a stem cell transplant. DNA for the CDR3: TGTGCCATCAGTGATCGGGACGGGAGCGGCACCTACAATGAGCAGTTCTTC. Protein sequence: CAISDRDGSGTYNEQFF.